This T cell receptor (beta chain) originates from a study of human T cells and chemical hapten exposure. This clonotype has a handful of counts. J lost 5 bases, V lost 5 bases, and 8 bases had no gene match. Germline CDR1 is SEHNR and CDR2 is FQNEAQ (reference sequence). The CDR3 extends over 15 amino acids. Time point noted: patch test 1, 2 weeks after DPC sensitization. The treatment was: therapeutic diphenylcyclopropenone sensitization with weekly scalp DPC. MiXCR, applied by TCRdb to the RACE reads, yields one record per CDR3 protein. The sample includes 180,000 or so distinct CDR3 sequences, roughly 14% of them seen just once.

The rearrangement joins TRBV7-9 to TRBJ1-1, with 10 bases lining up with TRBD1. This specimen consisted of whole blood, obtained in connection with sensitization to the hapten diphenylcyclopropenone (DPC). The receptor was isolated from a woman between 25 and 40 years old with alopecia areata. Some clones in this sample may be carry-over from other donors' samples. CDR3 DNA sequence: TGTGCCAGCAGCCGCCGAGGACAGGGGGGAACTGAAGCTTTCTTT. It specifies CASSRRGQGGTEAFF.